Listed here are 26 T cell receptor beta chains from one sample, sequenced in a study of read filtering for tumor transcriptome and immune sequencing. Molecular barcoded adaptors covering alpha/delta and beta/gamma chains were used on approximately 400 ng RNA. Each CDR3 protein is one row after TCRdb ran MiXCR on the reads. The sample lists about 90,000 distinct CDR3 sequences; more than 9% were seen once. Sequencing used a population of CD138-negative cells sorted from bone marrow. Receptors were obtained from a donor at least 40 years old with multiple myeloma.

This clonotype was counted at least ten times. It is unclear where the CDR3 begins or ends on the DNA, so no DNA is shown, and the CDR3 is as TCRdb lists it. The rearrangement links TRBV21-1 to TRBJ1-2; the DNA was not compared with TRBD1, the D call given in the table. TRBV21-1 is shown as a pseudogene. From its first to its last residue, the CDR3 has 21 amino acids. This CDR3 is CASSKDWAGGIPHSPHYGYTF.

This clonotype was picked up many times. The rearrangement links TRBV20-1 to TRBJ1-4; D gene unclear. Germline values: CDR1 DFQATT, CDR2 SNEGSKA (reference sequence). With 2 bases removed from V and 2 bases from J, the gap between germline ends came to 6 bases. The CDR3 is made up of 13 amino acids. CDR3 residues: CSARQDTNEKLFF. CDR3 nucleotide sequence: TGCAGTGCTAGACAGGATACTAATGAAAAACTGTTTTTT.

This clonotype appeared many times. This chain uses TRBV7-2 with TRBJ2-1, with a weak D call TRBD1 (5 bases). V lost 2 bases, J lost 4 bases, and 12 bases lay in between. The CDR3 has 15 amino acids. Germline V gives CDR1 SGHTA, CDR2 FQGNSA. The CDR3, as DNA: TGTGCCAGCAGCTTATGGGGCAGTCGATACAATGAGCAGTTCTTC. It codes for CASSLWGSRYNEQFF.

The V gene is TRBV6-6, the J gene TRBJ2-7; D ambiguous. The length of the CDR3 is 15 residues. CDR1 MNHNY and CDR2 SVGAGI come from the germline V gene (reference sequence). Trimming removed 5 bases at V and 6 bases at J, with 20 bases between. As DNA, the CDR3 is TGTGCCAGCAGTCAACTCATTAACCCCTCGGGCGAGCAGTACTTC. This translates into CASSQLINPSGEQYF.

This clonotype was observed many times. This sequence joins TRBV29-1 and TRBJ2-1; 8 bases line up with TRBD2. Germline V lookup: CDR1 SQVTM, CDR2 ANQGSEA. CDR3 length: 14 residues. Trimming cost V 6 bases and J 10 bases; bases outside gene matches: 14. CDR3 sequence reads: CSVATSVSVSEQFF. The CDR3 DNA reads TGCAGCGTAGCGACTAGCGTGTCTGTTTCGGAGCAGTTCTTC.

Of note for this clonotype: A far larger clone differs by one base, so this is likely a read error. The chain combines TRBV7-2 with TRBJ2-1; TRBD1 matches 10 bases. This CDR3 region has 13 residues. The germline V gene encodes CDR1 SGHTA and CDR2 FQGNSA. J lost 6 bases, V lost 8 bases, and 4 bases had no gene match. The CDR3 DNA follows: TGTGCCAGCGGCGGGGACAGGGGCAATGAGCAGTTCTTC. Protein sequence: CASGGDRGNEQFF.

This clonotype came up many times. The V and J genes are TRBV3-1 and TRBJ2-7; D not resolved. Germline V CDR1 and CDR2: LGHDT, YNNKEL (reference sequence). V lost 4 bases, J lost 4 bases, and 8 bases lay in between. The CDR3 is 12 amino acids. The CDR3: CASSPQGYEQYF. The CDR3, as DNA: TGTGCCAGCAGCCCCCAAGGGTACGAGCAGTACTTC.

This clonotype has ten or more counts. The rearrangement uses TRBV30 and TRBJ1-1; D not certain. CDR1 GTSNPN and CDR2 SVGIG come from the germline V gene (reference sequence). The V end lost 3 bases, the J end lost 5 bases, and 10 bases lay between the germline ends. The length of the CDR3 is 12 residues. CDR3 in DNA: TGTGCCTGGAGCTTAGGCCAGACTGAAGCTTTCTTT. Encoded protein: CAWSLGQTEAFF.

This clonotype was detected ten times or more. This chain links TRBV5-1 with TRBJ2-1, with D maybe TRBD1 (6 bases). Per germline, CDR1 SGHRS and CDR2 YFSETQ. This CDR3 is built from 16 residues. Trimming shortened V by 5 bases and J by 0 bases, and 15 bases separated the two germline ends. CDR3 in amino acids: CASSTMGAGSYNEQFF. The DNA of the CDR3 is TGCGCCAGCAGTACAATGGGGGCCGGCTCCTACAATGAGCAGTTCTTC.

The CDR3 sequence: CASSYPPTGGFYEQYF. For the CDR3, the DNA is TGTGCCAGCAGTTACCCTCCGACAGGAGGCTTCTACGAGCAGTACTTC. This chain uses TRBV6-6 with TRBJ2-7; the D gene is possibly TRBD1 (6 bases). CDR1 is MNHNY and CDR2 is SVGAGI in the germline V gene (reference sequence). V was clipped by 2 bases and J by 3 bases, with 17 bases between them. The CDR3 runs 16 residues.

At least ten counts were recorded for this clonotype. The chain combines TRBV20-1 with TRBJ2-5; 7 positions match TRBD1. Germline CDR1 DFQATT, CDR2 SNEGSKA (reference sequence). Trimming cost V 8 bases and J 4 bases; bases outside gene matches: 4. The CDR3 runs to 11 residues. CDR3 in amino acids: CSTGEGETQYF. In DNA, the CDR3 is TGCAGTACAGGGGAAGGAGAGACCCAGTACTTC.

V usage is TRBV29-1 and J usage is TRBJ2-2; 15 positions agree with TRBD2. CDR1 and CDR2 (germline): SQVTM, ANQGSEA. V was pared by 4 bases and J by 4 bases, with 4 bases of the junction left unmatched. This CDR3 contains 16 residues. The CDR3 protein is CSVAGLAGGGTGELFF. In DNA form, the CDR3 reads TGCAGCGTTGCGGGACTAGCGGGAGGTGGCACCGGGGAGCTGTTTTTT.

Points on this clonotype: This may come from a read error, since a much larger clone is one base off. The rearrangement uses TRBV12-3 or TRBV12-4 and TRBJ2-3, with TRBD2 matching 9 bases. V was pared by 6 bases and J by 4 bases, with 5 bases of the junction left unmatched. The CDR3 consists of 14 residues. The CDR3 DNA reads as TGTGCCAGCAGGATAGCGGGAGTTTCAGATACGCAGTATTTT. Translated, it gives CASRIAGVSDTQYF.

A word on this clonotype: Sequence at one end of the junction differs from germline and may be a read error. The chain carries TRBV12-5 and TRBJ2-3; D uncertain. The germline gives CDR1 LGHNT, CDR2 FRNRAP. The CDR3 is 15 residues long. The CDR3 DNA reads as TGTGCTGGTGGTTTGGCAATCCAAAAGGTGGAAACACAGTATTTT. It is translated as CAGGLAIQKVETQYF. The complete variable domain, with remaining parts taken from reference TRBV12-5 and TRBJ2-3, reads DARVTQTPRHKVTEMGQEVTMRCQPILGHNTVFWYRQTMMQGLELLAYFRNRAPLDDSGMPKDRFSAEMPDATLATLKIQPSEPRDSAVYFCAGGLAIQKVETQYFGPGTRLTVL.

This clonotype was seen more than once but under ten times. The V call is TRBV5-1, the J call TRBJ2-5; possible D gene TRBD2, 6 bases. Per germline, CDR1 SGHRS and CDR2 YFSETQ. Trimming removed 0 bases from V and 4 bases from J, with 16 bases in between. The length of the CDR3 is 16 residues. The CDR3 loop reads CASSLGHRGRGETQYF. In nucleotides, the CDR3 is TGCGCCAGCAGCTTGGGGCATCGTGGGCGGGGAGAGACCCAGTACTTC.

As concerns this clonotype: Likely a read error: the CDR3 ends without its conserved phenylalanine or tryptophan. This chain joins TRBV11-3 and TRBJ2-1, with 8 bases identical to TRBD2. Trimming at V came to 1 base and at J to 1 base, leaving 0 bases not matched to a gene. This CDR3 is built from 15 residues. In germline, CDR1 is SGHNT, CDR2 YENEEA. CDR3 in amino acids: CASSLAGGSYNEQFV. DNA of the CDR3: TGTGCCAGCAGCTTAGCGGGAGGGTCCTACAATGAGCAGTTCGTC.

This clonotype was seen many times. CDR3: CASSLVGGGQYEQFF. In DNA, the CDR3 is TGTGCCAGCAGCTTGGTAGGGGGGGGACAATATGAGCAGTTCTTC. The rearrangement links TRBV5-5 to TRBJ2-1, with D possibly matching TRBD2 (7 bases). With 0 bases removed from V and 8 bases from J, the gap between germline ends came to 15 bases. This CDR3 is 15 amino acids long. Per the germline V gene, CDR1 is SGHKS and CDR2 is YYEKEE (reference sequence).

The table lists this clonotype with many counts. This chain's CDR3 is CASKENSNLNQPQHF. In DNA, the CDR3 is TGTGCCAGCAAGGAGAACAGCAACCTTAATCAGCCCCAGCATTTT. The rearrangement joins TRBV6-1 to TRBJ1-5; D gene unclear. This CDR3 is 15 amino acids long. Trimming cost V 7 bases and J 4 bases, with 17 bases left between them. The germline V gene has CDR1 MNHNS and CDR2 SASEGT.

This clonotype has ten or more counts. The chain carries TRBV6-6 and TRBJ2-7; a possible D gene is TRBD1 (8 bases). Germline CDR1 is MNHNY and CDR2 is SVGAGI (reference sequence). The CDR3 is 15 residues long. V was pared by 4 bases and J by 2 bases, with 15 bases between. The CDR3 here is CASSSRTGRAYEQYF. CDR3 in DNA: TGTGCCAGCAGTTCCCGGACAGGGAGGGCCTACGAGCAGTACTTC.

This chain uses TRBV7-9 with TRBJ1-1; D not resolved. The CDR3 sequence is 15 residues long. Looked up from germline, CDR1 is SEHNR and CDR2 is FQNEAQ (reference sequence). The V gene lost 1 base and the J gene lost 2 bases, with 11 bases spanning the gap. CDR3 sequence: CASSLGWVDNTEAFF. CDR3 bases: TGTGCCAGCAGCTTAGGTTGGGTCGACAACACTGAAGCTTTCTTT. The whole variable domain, remainder taken from reference TRBV7-9 and TRBJ1-1, is DTGVSQNPRHKITKRGQNVTFRCDPISEHNRLYWYRQTLGQGPEFLTYFQNEAQLEKSRLLSDRFSAERPKGSFSTLEIQRTEQGDSAMYLCASSLGWVDNTEAFFGQGTRLTVV.

This clonotype was counted ten times or more. The CDR3 here is CSAEGKEDTEAFF. The DNA for the CDR3 is TGCAGCGCCGAAGGCAAGGAAGACACTGAAGCTTTCTTT. The chain recombines TRBV29-1 with TRBJ1-1; D call uncertain. V was clipped by 7 bases and J by 3 bases, with 15 bases between them. Germline CDR1 and CDR2: SQVTM and ANQGSEA. There are 13 residues in the CDR3.

This clonotype has more than one count but fewer than ten. A much larger clone lies a single base off, so this may be a read error. The chain carries TRBV5-1 and TRBJ2-7, with D uncertain. CDR1 is SGHRS, CDR2 YFSETQ, per germline. V lost 4 bases and J lost 9, with 11 bases in between. CDR3 length: 11 residues. CDR3 DNA sequence: TGCGCCAGCAGCCCTCCTAACGGGCAGTACTTC. It specifies CASSPPNGQYF. The full variable domain, completed using reference TRBV5-1 and TRBJ2-7, is KAGVTQTPRYLIKTRGQQVTLSCSPISGHRSVSWYQQTPGQGLQFLFEYFSETQRNKGNFPGRFSGRQFSNSRSEMNVSTLELGDSALYLCASSPPNGQYFGPGTRLTVT.

About this clonotype: Because it lacks the conserved phenylalanine or tryptophan at the end, this CDR3 is likely a read error. The chain joins TRBV6-6 to TRBJ2-2, with TRBD1 identical over 10 bases. CDR3 length equals 18 residues. The ends lost 6 bases at V and 5 bases at J; junction bases unmatched: 15. Per germline, CDR1 MNHNY and CDR2 SVGAGI (reference sequence). The CDR3 region is CASSWNPGTGVGTGELFL. CDR3 coding DNA: TGTGCCAGCAGCTGGAATCCCGGGACAGGGGTAGGAACCGGGGAGCTGTTTCTT.

This clonotype was seen a single time. This may stem from a read error, because a much larger clone lies one nucleotide away. The chain is built from TRBV7-9 and TRBJ2-2; no firm D call. V shed 4 bases and J shed 7 bases, with 13 bases lying between them. Germline values: CDR1 SEHNR, CDR2 FQNEAQ (reference sequence). CDR3 length: 14 amino acids. In DNA, the CDR3 is TGTGCCAGCAGCTCAGGACGACGAGACGGGGAGCTGTTTTTT. Its protein is CASSSGRRDGELFF.

This clonotype was counted ten times or more. The chain uses TRBV5-4 and TRBJ2-1; TRBD2 agrees at 8 bases. CDR1 is SGHNT and CDR2 is YYREEE in the germline V gene (reference sequence). Germline trimming cut 0 bases from V and 13 bases from J; bases unmatched to any gene: 12. The CDR3 is made up of 15 amino acids. The CDR3 nucleotides are TGTGCCAGCAGCTTGGTTGGTAGCGGGGTAGGGCTTCAGTTCTTC. It yields the protein CASSLVGSGVGLQFF. Full variable domain (remainder filled in from reference TRBV5-4 and TRBJ2-1): ETGVTQSPTHLIKTRGQQVTLRCSSQSGHNTVSWYQQALGQGPQFIFQYYREEENGRGNFPPRFSGLQFPNYSSELNVNALELDDSALYLCASSLVGSGVGLQFFGPGTRLTVL.

This clonotype has a count of ten or more. The chain is built from TRBV5-1 and TRBJ2-7; 8 bases match TRBD1. CDR3 size: 13 residues. Germline V gives CDR1 SGHRS, CDR2 YFSETQ. Unmatched junction bases numbered 4, after V lost 3 bases and J lost 5 bases. In DNA form, the CDR3 reads TGCGCCAGCAGCTGGACAGGGTCCCACGAGCAGTACTTC. This gives the protein CASSWTGSHEQYF.